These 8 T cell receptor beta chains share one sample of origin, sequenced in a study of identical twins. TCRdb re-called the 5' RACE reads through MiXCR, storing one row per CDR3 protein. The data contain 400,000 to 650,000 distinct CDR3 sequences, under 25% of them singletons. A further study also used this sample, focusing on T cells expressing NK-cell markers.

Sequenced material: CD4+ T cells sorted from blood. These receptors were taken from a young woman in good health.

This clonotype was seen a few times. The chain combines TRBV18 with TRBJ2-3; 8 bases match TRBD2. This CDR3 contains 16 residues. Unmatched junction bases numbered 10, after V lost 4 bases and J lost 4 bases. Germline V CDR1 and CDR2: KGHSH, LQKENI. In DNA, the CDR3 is TGTGCCAGCTCACTACCGGGACTAGTCCGGCCAGATACGCAGTATTTT. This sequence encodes CASSLPGLVRPDTQYF.

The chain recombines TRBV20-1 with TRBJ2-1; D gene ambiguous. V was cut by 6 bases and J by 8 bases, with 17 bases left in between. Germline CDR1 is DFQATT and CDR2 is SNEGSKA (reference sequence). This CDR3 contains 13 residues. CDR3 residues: CSATYPVLDEQFF. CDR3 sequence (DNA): TGCAGTGCCACCTACCCAGTTCTCGATGAGCAGTTCTTC.

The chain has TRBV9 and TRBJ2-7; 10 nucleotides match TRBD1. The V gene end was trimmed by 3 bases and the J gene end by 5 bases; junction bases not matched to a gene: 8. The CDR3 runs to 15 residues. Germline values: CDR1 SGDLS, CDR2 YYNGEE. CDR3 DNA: TGTGCCAGCAGCGCCCTTGACAGGGGGCGGAACGAGCAGTACTTC. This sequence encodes CASSALDRGRNEQYF.

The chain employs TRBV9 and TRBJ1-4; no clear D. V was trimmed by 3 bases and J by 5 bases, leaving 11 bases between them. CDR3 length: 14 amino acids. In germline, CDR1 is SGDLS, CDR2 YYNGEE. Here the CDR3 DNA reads TGTGCCAGCAGCGCGGGAGATAGAAATGAAAAACTGTTTTTT. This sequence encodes CASSAGDRNEKLFF. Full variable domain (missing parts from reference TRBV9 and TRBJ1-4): DSGVTQTPKHLITATGQRVTLRCSPRSGDLSVYWYQQSLDQGLQFLIQYYNGEERAKGNILERFSAQQFPDLHSELNLSSLELGDSALYFCASSAGDRNEKLFFGSGTQLSVL.

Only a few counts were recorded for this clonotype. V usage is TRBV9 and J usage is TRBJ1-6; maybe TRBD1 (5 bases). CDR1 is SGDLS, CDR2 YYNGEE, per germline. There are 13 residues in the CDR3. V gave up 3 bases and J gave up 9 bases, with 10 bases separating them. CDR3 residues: CASSAYGGSPLHF. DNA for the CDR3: TGTGCCAGCAGCGCATACGGGGGTTCACCCCTCCACTTT.

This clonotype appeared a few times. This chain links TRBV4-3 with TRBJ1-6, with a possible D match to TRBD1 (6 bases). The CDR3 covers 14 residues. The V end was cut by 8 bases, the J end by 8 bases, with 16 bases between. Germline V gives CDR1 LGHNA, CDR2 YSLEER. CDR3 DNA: TGCGCCAGCGGTCTGGGAGGGGGACATTCACCCCTCCACTTT. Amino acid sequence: CASGLGGGHSPLHF.

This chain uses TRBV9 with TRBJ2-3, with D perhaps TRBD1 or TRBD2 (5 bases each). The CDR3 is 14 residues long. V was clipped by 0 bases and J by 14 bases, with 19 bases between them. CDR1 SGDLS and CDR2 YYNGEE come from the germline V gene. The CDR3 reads CASSVAVNPGRLYF. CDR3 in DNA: TGTGCCAGCAGCGTAGCCGTTAACCCGGGACGGTTGTATTTT.

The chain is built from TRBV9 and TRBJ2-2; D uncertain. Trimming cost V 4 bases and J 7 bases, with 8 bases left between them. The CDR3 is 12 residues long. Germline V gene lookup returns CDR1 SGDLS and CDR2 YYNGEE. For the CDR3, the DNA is TGTGCCAGCAGCCCTACCTACGGGGAGCTGTTTTTT. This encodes CASSPTYGELFF.